The 21 T cell receptor beta chains reported below all come from one sample, sequenced in a study of T cells in Graves' hyperthyroidism and ophthalmopathy. TCR beta CDR3 region amplification was performed from RNA transcripts. During a first-round RT-PCR of the TCR CDR3, the HTBI primer set was used. MiXCR, run by TCRdb on the multiplex PCR reads, gives a single entry per CDR3 protein. The profile shows fewer than 600,000 distinct CDR3 sequences, under 15% of them singletons. Sequencing was performed on blood. Receptors originate from a woman aged 18-30 years with Graves' hyperthyroidism.

This clonotype was counted ten times or more. The V call is TRBV19, the J call TRBJ1-3; maybe TRBD1 (6 bases). The CDR3 contains 17 residues. Germline V gene sequence: CDR1 LNHDA, CDR2 SQIVND (reference sequence). The germline V and J ends were trimmed by 3 bases and 2 bases, with 17 bases remaining between them. The CDR3: CASSIQGRGPTGNTIYF. CDR3 sequence (DNA): TGTGCCAGTAGTATCCAAGGCAGGGGCCCTACTGGAAACACCATATATTTT.

This clonotype was seen ten or more times. The J gene is TRBJ2-1, the V gene TRBV7-8; perhaps TRBD2 as D (6 bases). The CDR3 loop spans 17 amino acids. The germline V gene encodes CDR1 SGHVS and CDR2 FQNEAQ. Trimming removed 5 bases at V and 0 bases at J, with 17 bases between. The DNA for the CDR3 is TGTGCCAGCAGCCAGTACCTTAGCGGATCCTCCTACAATGAGCAGTTCTTC. This codes for CASSQYLSGSSYNEQFF.

This clonotype has ten or more counts. This chain joins TRBV27 and TRBJ1-2; 9 nucleotides agree with TRBD1. This CDR3 has 14 residues. CDR1 and CDR2 from the germline V gene are MNHEY and SMNVEV (reference sequence). V dropped 8 bases and J dropped 5; count of bases not matched to a gene: 9. For the CDR3, the DNA is TGTGCCAGCGGTGAACAGGGGGCTGTTTATGGCTACACCTTC. This translates into CASGEQGAVYGYTF.

The chain carries TRBV20-1 and TRBJ2-7; 14 bases are a match to TRBD2. Germline V lookup: CDR1 DFQATT, CDR2 SNEGSKA (reference sequence). There are 14 residues in the CDR3. J lost 3 bases, V lost 3 bases, and 1 base had no gene match. The CDR3 spells CSARTSGRDYEQYF. The CDR3 DNA reads as TGCAGTGCTAGGACTAGCGGGAGGGACTACGAGCAGTACTTC.

This clonotype was observed a handful of times. The V gene is TRBV3-1, the J gene TRBJ1-6, with TRBD1 matching 7 bases. The CDR3 is 16 amino acids. CDR1 and CDR2 from the germline V gene are LGHDT and YNNKEL (reference sequence). The junction had 10 bases not matched to a gene; V was cut back by 4 bases and J by 7 bases. In DNA form, the CDR3 reads TGTGCCAGCAGCCTTTTCTCGACAGGGAGGAATTCACCCCTCCACTTT. Protein: CASSLFSTGRNSPLHF. Using reference TRBV3-1 and TRBJ1-6 for the parts outside the CDR3, the full variable domain is DTAVSQTPKYLVTQMGNDKSIKCEQNLGHDTMYWYKQDSKKFLKIMFSYNNKELIINETVPNRFSPKSPDKAHLNLHINSLELGDSAVYFCASSLFSTGRNSPLHFGNGTRLTVT.

The table lists this clonotype with many counts. CDR3 nucleotides: TGCGCCAGCAGCACCGGGACTAGCGGGAGGTACGATACGCAGTATTTT. Encoded protein: CASSTGTSGRYDTQYF. J is TRBJ2-3 and V is TRBV5-1; 15 nucleotides line up with TRBD2. With V trimmed by 4 bases and J by 6 bases, 6 bases remained unmatched. The germline V gene has CDR1 SGHRS and CDR2 YFSETQ. CDR3 length equals 16 residues.

This clonotype was detected a few times. The rearrangement uses TRBV28 and TRBJ2-3, with a tentative D call TRBD1 (6 bases). The germline V gene encodes CDR1 MDHEN and CDR2 SYDVKM. This CDR3 region has 16 residues. The V gene lost 4 bases and the J gene lost 6 bases, with 20 bases spanning the gap. As DNA, the CDR3 is TGTGCCAGCAGTTCCCCCGCCCCTCCACAGGGCGATACGCAGTATTTT. Amino acid sequence: CASSSPAPPQGDTQYF.

This clonotype was observed at least ten times. This chain links TRBV6-1 with TRBJ2-7, with a possible D match to TRBD2 (5 bases). Germline values: CDR1 MNHNS, CDR2 SASEGT. V dropped 6 bases and J dropped 7 bases, with 10 bases sitting between them. The CDR3 is made up of 11 amino acids. CDR3 sequence reads: CASRERGEQYF. Written as DNA, the CDR3 is TGTGCCAGCAGAGAACGGGGTGAGCAGTACTTC.

The table lists this clonotype with a few counts. The CDR3 sequence is CASSSLAGAPPDEQFF. The CDR3 DNA is TGTGCCAGCAGCTCCCTAGCGGGAGCGCCGCCCGATGAGCAGTTCTTC. The V and J genes are TRBV5-8 and TRBJ2-1; 10 positions agree with TRBD2. J lost 8 bases, V lost 3 bases, and 11 bases had no gene match. Germline V gene lookup returns CDR1 SGHTS and CDR2 YDEGEE. The length of the CDR3 is 16 residues.

In nucleotides, the CDR3 is TGTGCCAGCAGTTACTCGACTAGCGGGAGGGGACAAGAGACCCAGTACTTC. It codes for CASSYSTSGRGQETQYF. The chain has TRBV6-2 or TRBV6-3 and TRBJ2-5; 14 positions match TRBD2. CDR3 length: 17 amino acids. With 0 bases clipped from V and 2 bases from J, the junction kept 2 bases outside the gene matches. Germline CDR1 MNHEY, CDR2 SVGEGT.

This chain joins TRBV6-2 or TRBV6-3 and TRBJ2-1; perhaps TRBD2 as D (7 bases). Trimming pared 8 bases from V and 2 bases from J, leaving 19 bases between. This CDR3 is built from 16 residues. Looked up from germline, CDR1 is MNHEY and CDR2 is SVGEGT. The CDR3 protein is CASSPGAGAAYNEQFF. The DNA of the CDR3 is TGTGCCAGCTCCCCAGGGGCGGGAGCGGCCTACAATGAGCAGTTCTTC.

The chain links TRBV6-1 to TRBJ2-1, with TRBD2 matching over 7 bases. Germline values: CDR1 MNHNS, CDR2 SASEGT. CDR3 size: 17 residues. The V segment lost 1 base and the J segment 4 bases; nucleotides outside the gene matches: 10. The CDR3: CASSEGAGISRYNEQFF. The CDR3 region has the DNA TGTGCCAGCAGTGAAGGAGCGGGAATATCGAGATACAATGAGCAGTTCTTC.

The chain carries TRBV27 and TRBJ1-1, with TRBD1 matching 12 bases. This CDR3 is built from 17 residues. Germline loops: CDR1 MNHEY, CDR2 SMNVEV (reference sequence). V gave up 0 bases and J gave up 10 bases; unmatched junction bases: 12. For the CDR3, the DNA is TGTGCCAGCAGTTTATCGCAGGGACAGGGGGCGCAAGATGTAGCTTTCTTT. As protein: CASSLSQGQGAQDVAFF.

This clonotype showed up many times. V is TRBV27 and J is TRBJ2-7, with no clear D. CDR1 and CDR2 from the germline V gene are MNHEY and SMNVEV (reference sequence). The CDR3 runs 17 residues. The V and J ends lost 4 bases and 5 bases respectively, with 24 bases between them. The CDR3 reads CASSYLGRTANLDEQYF. In DNA, the CDR3 is TGTGCCAGCAGTTATTTAGGTCGGACGGCGAATCTAGACGAGCAGTACTTC.

This clonotype was counted at least ten times. The J gene is TRBJ1-1, the V gene TRBV30; D perhaps matches TRBD1 (5 bases). Germline CDR1 reads GTSNPN; CDR2 reads SVGIG (reference sequence). CDR3 length: 12 residues. In DNA form, the CDR3 reads TGTGCTCTGGGGGGGGTGAACACTGAAGCTTTCTTT. Protein sequence: CALGGVNTEAFF.

This clonotype has a count of ten or more. The rearrangement links TRBV30 to TRBJ2-1, with 8 positions matching TRBD2. Looked up from germline, CDR1 is GTSNPN and CDR2 is SVGIG (reference sequence). After removal of 0 bases from V and 7 bases from J, the junction contained 8 bases not matched to a gene. There are 15 residues in the CDR3. CDR3 region: CAWSVAGDRGNEQFF. The CDR3, as DNA: TGTGCCTGGAGTGTAGCGGGAGACCGTGGGAATGAGCAGTTCTTC. The complete variable domain, with remaining parts taken from reference TRBV30 and TRBJ2-1, reads SQTIHQWPATLVQPVGSPLSLECTVEGTSNPNLYWYRQAAGRGLQLLFYSVGIGQISSEVPQNLSASRPQDRQFILSSKKLLLSDSGFYLCAWSVAGDRGNEQFFGPGTRLTVL.

This chain links TRBV3-1 with TRBJ1-2; D call uncertain. V lost 0 bases, J lost 7 bases, and 3 bases lay in between. The CDR3 covers 11 residues. Germline CDR1 and CDR2: LGHDT and YNNKEL (reference sequence). CDR3 DNA sequence: TGTGCCAGCAGCCAAGATTCTGGCTACACCTTC. Amino acid sequence: CASSQDSGYTF.

This clonotype was counted many times. The chain recombines TRBV12-3 or TRBV12-4 with TRBJ1-4; the match to TRBD1 covers 8 bases. CDR3 size: 15 residues. V shed 5 bases and J 5 bases; nucleotides not matched to a gene: 7. The CDR3 is CASSQLTGVNEKLFF. CDR3 bases: TGTGCCAGCAGTCAACTGACAGGGGTGAATGAAAAACTGTTTTTT.

This clonotype was observed many times. The chain carries TRBV2 and TRBJ2-2; D gene uncertain. Trimming shortened V by 6 bases and J by 0 bases, and 5 bases separated the two germline ends. The CDR3 consists of 13 residues. Germline-derived CDR1 and CDR2 are SNHLY and FYNNEI. For the CDR3, the DNA is TGTGCCAGCAGACCAACGAACACCGGGGAGCTGTTTTTT. This codes for CASRPTNTGELFF.

The J gene is TRBJ2-5, the V gene TRBV27; 7 nucleotides match TRBD2. There are 14 residues in the CDR3. Germline V gene sequence: CDR1 MNHEY, CDR2 SMNVEV (reference sequence). V gave up 4 bases and J gave up 8 bases; unmatched junction bases: 10. CDR3: CASSSERGRVTQYF. The CDR3 nucleotides are TGTGCCAGCAGTTCGGAACGCGGGAGAGTCACCCAGTACTTC.

The chain combines TRBV6-2 or TRBV6-3 with TRBJ2-3, with TRBD2 identical over 9 bases. The CDR3 extends over 17 amino acids. V gave up 4 bases and J gave up 2 bases; unmatched junction bases: 10. The germline gives CDR1 MNHEY, CDR2 SVGEGT. CDR3 protein: CASSSLLTSGATDTQYF. As DNA, the CDR3 is TGTGCCAGCAGTTCGTTGCTGACTAGCGGAGCCACAGATACGCAGTATTTT.